One sample yielded the 24 T cell receptor beta chains listed below, sequenced in a study of CD4 T cells in relation to SARS-CoV-2 and coronaviruses (dated by TCRdb to the early 2020s). Libraries were made using the immunoSEQ multiplex PCR assay. TCRdb limited this immuneACCESS table to in-frame rearrangements with V and J called. A share of clones is missing; checked studies link under half to unresolved V genes, and the rest is unexplained. This sample comprises approximately 60,000 clones, 92% of them detected only once. Roughly 0.4% of the sample is in the top ten clones. Sequencing used naive CD4+ T cells from PBMCs. The meaning of the sample's cell subset or site label: naive CD4+ T cells isolated by negative enrichment. Every receptor here comes from an adult with COVID-19.

J is TRBJ2-7 and V is TRBV28; a possible D gene is TRBD2 (7 bases). Deletions cut 3 bases from V and 1 base from J, with 13 bases between. Germline V gene data show CDR1 as MDHEN and CDR2 as SYDVKM. The CDR3 has 15 amino acids. CDR3 bases: TGTGCCAGCAGTTTGGGAGGGGGGAGTTCCTACGAGCAGTACTTC. Translation gives CASSLGGGSSYEQYF.

The V gene is TRBV5-1, the J gene TRBJ2-1; the match to TRBD2 covers 7 bases. The CDR3 sequence is 14 residues long. V gave up 0 bases and J gave up 7 bases; unmatched junction bases: 4. The germline CDR1 and CDR2 sequences are SGHRS and YFSETQ. The CDR3 DNA reads TGCGCCAGCAGCTTGGTAGCGGGTTCGAATGAGCAGTTCTTC. It translates to CASSLVAGSNEQFF.

The J gene is TRBJ2-7, the V gene TRBV9; 13 nucleotides line up with TRBD2. V was clipped by 3 bases and J by 5 bases; unmatched bases: 5. The CDR3 consists of 15 residues. Germline V gene lookup returns CDR1 SGDLS and CDR2 YYNGEE. The CDR3 protein is CASSAGLAGVNEQYF. The DNA for the CDR3 is TGTGCCAGCAGCGCAGGACTAGCGGGAGTTAACGAGCAGTACTTC.

J is TRBJ2-3 and V is TRBV24-1, with D perhaps matching TRBD2 (6 bases). The V end was cut by 4 bases, the J end by 5 bases, with 15 bases between. The CDR3 is 15 residues long. The germline gives CDR1 KGHDR, CDR2 SFDVKD. The CDR3 DNA is TGTGCCACCAGTGAGTCGGGGACTTGGGTAGATACGCAGTATTTT. Protein: CATSESGTWVDTQYF.

The chain recombines TRBV30 with TRBJ1-5; D unresolved. The CDR3 runs 11 residues. CDR1 and CDR2 from the germline V gene are GTSNPN and SVGIG (reference sequence). Trimming shortened V by 5 bases and J by 9 bases, and 11 bases separated the two germline ends. The CDR3 sequence: CAWAQSGPQHF. CDR3 bases: TGTGCCTGGGCCCAGAGCGGGCCCCAGCATTTT.

This chain uses TRBV28 with TRBJ2-1; D is unresolved. Germline CDR1 reads MDHEN; CDR2 reads SYDVKM. V was shortened by 2 bases and J by 5 bases, with 4 bases between the two germline ends. The CDR3 consists of 12 residues. Here the CDR3 reads CASSLADNEQFF. CDR3 DNA: TGTGCCAGCAGTTTAGCGGACAATGAGCAGTTCTTC.

This chain joins TRBV7-2 and TRBJ1-3, with D unresolved. The germline V and J ends were trimmed by 3 bases and 4 bases, with 16 bases remaining between them. The length of the CDR3 is 16 residues. Germline V gene sequence: CDR1 SGHTA, CDR2 FQGNSA. CDR3 bases: TGTGCCAGCAGCTTGGGCCAAACAATGCTCGGAAACACCATATATTTT. As protein: CASSLGQTMLGNTIYF.

The genes are TRBV19 and TRBJ2-1; 15 nucleotides align to TRBD2. Germline-derived CDR1 and CDR2 are LNHDA and SQIVND (reference sequence). V lost 8 bases and J lost 5; bases outside the gene matches: 7. There are 16 residues in the CDR3. The CDR3 is CASGGTSGRLDNEQFF. CDR3 DNA: TGTGCCAGTGGGGGGACTAGCGGGAGGTTGGACAATGAGCAGTTCTTC.

This chain links TRBV4-1 with TRBJ2-3; no definite D call. Trimming removed 3 bases from V and 4 bases from J, with 11 bases in between. Per germline, CDR1 MGHRA and CDR2 YSYEKL. The CDR3 loop spans 14 amino acids. CDR3 sequence reads: CASSHLPVPDTQYF. CDR3 in DNA: TGCGCCAGCAGCCACCTCCCCGTACCAGATACGCAGTATTTT.

This rearrangement joins TRBV7-3 to TRBJ2-1; TRBD1 agrees at 7 bases. In germline, CDR1 is SGHTA, CDR2 FQGTGA. The CDR3 consists of 15 residues. The V segment lost 5 bases and the J segment 9 bases; nucleotides outside the gene matches: 13. The DNA of the CDR3 is TGTGCCAGCAGCAGATTTACAGGGGAAGGGGTTGAGCAGTTCTTC. Amino acids: CASSRFTGEGVEQFF. Complete variable domain (other parts from reference TRBV7-3 and TRBJ2-1): GAGVSQTPSNKVTEKGKYVELRCDPISGHTALYWYRQSLGQGPEFLIYFQGTGAADDSGLPNDRFFAVRPEGSVSTLKIQRTERGDSAVYLCASSRFTGEGVEQFFGPGTRLTVL.

This sequence joins TRBV19 and TRBJ2-1, with 8 bases identical to TRBD2. The germline V gene encodes CDR1 LNHDA and CDR2 SQIVND (reference sequence). The CDR3 is 17 amino acids. Trimming cost V 6 bases and J 2 bases; bases outside gene matches: 12. The CDR3 DNA reads as TGTGCCAGTAGCCTATCCCCACTAGCGGCCACCTACAATGAGCAGTTCTTC. It codes for CASSLSPLAATYNEQFF.

The rearrangement uses TRBV5-8 and TRBJ2-6; a possible D gene is TRBD2 (5 bases). The V end lost 7 bases, the J end lost 5 bases, and 16 bases lay between the germline ends. Germline CDR1 reads SGHTS; CDR2 reads YDEGEE. The CDR3 runs to 15 residues. The CDR3 coding sequence is TGTGCCAGCCTGGGAGTTCGACGGCGGGCCAACGTCCTGACTTTC. Amino acid sequence: CASLGVRRRANVLTF. Full variable domain (missing parts from reference TRBV5-8 and TRBJ2-6): EAGVTQSPTHLIKTRGQQATLRCSPISGHTSVYWYQQALGLGLQFLLWYDEGEERNRGNFPPRFSGRQFPNYSSELNVNALELEDSALYLCASLGVRRRANVLTFGAGSRLTVL.

This sequence joins TRBV7-8 and TRBJ1-2; TRBD1 aligns across 7 bases. Germline V gene sequence: CDR1 SGHVS, CDR2 FQNEAQ. This CDR3 spans 13 amino acids. Trimming removed 1 base from V and 6 bases from J; junction bases left unmatched: 2. The CDR3 nucleotides are TGTGCCAGCAGCTTAGATAGGGGGCATGGCTACACCTTC. Translation gives CASSLDRGHGYTF.

The V call is TRBV5-1, the J call TRBJ2-1; TRBD2 might be the D (6 bases). CDR3 length: 17 residues. Germline assignment: CDR1 SGHRS and CDR2 YFSETQ. V dropped 5 bases and J dropped 0 bases, with 18 bases sitting between them. This chain's CDR3 is CASRIAVLPTSYNEQFF. CDR3 nucleotides: TGCGCCAGCAGGATAGCGGTCCTCCCGACCTCCTACAATGAGCAGTTCTTC.

This clone has just a few counts. The V call is TRBV28, the J call TRBJ1-6; possibly TRBD1 for D (5 bases). The germline V and J ends were trimmed by 5 bases and 7 bases, with 18 bases remaining between them. The V gene's germline CDR1 is MDHEN and CDR2 SYDVKM. The CDR3 is 16 amino acids. The CDR3 DNA sequence: TGTGCCAGCAGTCCGATCCTGGGACCGATAAATTCACCCCTCCACTTT. It is translated as CASSPILGPINSPLHF. Variable domain in full (rest from reference TRBV28 and TRBJ1-6): DVKVTQSSRYLVKRTGEKVFLECVQDMDHENMFWYRQDPGLGLRLIYFSYDVKMKEKGDIPEGYSVSREKKERFSLILESASTNQTSMYLCASSPILGPINSPLHFGNGTRLTVT.

The genes are TRBV4-1 and TRBJ2-7; D possibly uses TRBD1 or TRBD2 (5 bases each). Trimming removed 0 bases at V and 2 bases at J, with 14 bases between. CDR1 MGHRA and CDR2 YSYEKL come from the germline V gene. This CDR3 region has 16 residues. The CDR3 protein is CASSQEARGRPYEQYF. CDR3 sequence (DNA): TGCGCCAGCAGCCAAGAAGCCCGGGGCCGTCCCTACGAGCAGTACTTC.

The rearrangement joins TRBV6-5 to TRBJ2-7; a weak D match, TRBD2 (5 bases). Per germline, CDR1 MNHEY and CDR2 SVGAGI. V lost 3 bases, J lost 3 bases, and 15 bases lay in between. CDR3 length: 15 residues. The CDR3 region has the DNA TGTGCCAGCAGTTATGACTCGGGGAGTCTCTACGAGCAGTACTTC. It specifies CASSYDSGSLYEQYF.

The chain has TRBV10-3 and TRBJ2-7, with D maybe TRBD1 (6 bases). Germline CDR1 is ENHRY and CDR2 is SYGVKD. CDR3 length: 13 amino acids. The ends were cut back, 6 bases at V and 2 bases at J, with 11 bases in the middle. CDR3 amino acids: CAIRGQGTYEQYF. DNA for the CDR3: TGTGCCATCAGGGGGCAGGGGACCTACGAGCAGTACTTC.

Points on this clone: A junction boundary mismatches the germline segment, possibly from a read error. J is TRBJ1-1 and V is TRBV7-7; D perhaps matches TRBD1 (6 bases). The CDR3 covers 19 residues. The germline V gene has CDR1 SSHAT and CDR2 FNYEAQ (reference sequence). The CDR3 loop reads CASSSNARGRAPGATEAFF. The CDR3 DNA reads as TGTGCTAGCAGCTCTAATGCCAGGGGTCGAGCACCCGGTGCTACTGAAGCTTTCTTT.

The rearrangement uses TRBV18 and TRBJ2-5, with D possibly matching TRBD2 (5 bases). Germline loops: CDR1 KGHSH, CDR2 LQKENI. With 6 bases removed from V and 5 bases from J, the gap between germline ends came to 13 bases. The CDR3 covers 13 residues. The CDR3, as DNA: TGTGCCAGCTCTGTAGGGAGTGGTGAGACCCAGTACTTC. This encodes CASSVGSGETQYF.

The CDR3 reads CASQGAGEQFF. CDR3 DNA: TGTGCCAGCCAAGGGGCCGGTGAGCAGTTCTTC. The rearrangement links TRBV27 to TRBJ2-1; TRBD1 is a possible D gene (5 bases). Per the germline V gene, CDR1 is MNHEY and CDR2 is SMNVEV (reference sequence). The CDR3 spans 11 residues. Trimming left V 8 bases short and J 9 bases short, with 11 bases between.

The chain couples TRBV4-2 to TRBJ2-1; 10 nucleotides line up with TRBD2. The CDR3 runs to 16 residues. J was trimmed by 9 bases and V by 4 bases; bases with no gene match: 12. CDR1 is LGHNA, CDR2 YNFKEQ, per germline. The CDR3 DNA is TGTGCCAGCAGCCCCGAAAAAGCGGGAGGGCCAGGTGAGCAGTTCTTC. This codes for CASSPEKAGGPGEQFF.

The CDR3: CASSFGHKRKEQYF. CDR3 nucleotides: TGCGCCAGCAGCTTCGGACACAAACGGAAAGAGCAGTACTTC. The chain is built from TRBV5-1 and TRBJ2-7; tentatively, D is TRBD1 (5 bases). Germline CDR1 reads SGHRS; CDR2 reads YFSETQ. The CDR3 has 14 residues. Between the trimmed V and J ends, which lost 2 bases and 7 bases, there was a span of 16 bases. Combining the CDR3 with reference TRBV5-1 and TRBJ2-7 gives the whole variable domain KAGVTQTPRYLIKTRGQQVTLSCSPISGHRSVSWYQQTPGQGLQFLFEYFSETQRNKGNFPGRFSGRQFSNSRSEMNVSTLELGDSALYLCASSFGHKRKEQYFGPGTRLTVT.

The CDR3 region is CAIRGGQSNQPQHF. DNA for the CDR3: TGTGCCATCCGGGGCGGGCAGAGCAATCAGCCCCAGCATTTT. The chain combines TRBV28 with TRBJ1-5; a weak D match, TRBD1 (5 bases). Trimming stripped 10 bases from V and 1 base from J, with 14 bases between. CDR1 is MDHEN, CDR2 SYDVKM, per germline. This CDR3 is built from 14 residues.